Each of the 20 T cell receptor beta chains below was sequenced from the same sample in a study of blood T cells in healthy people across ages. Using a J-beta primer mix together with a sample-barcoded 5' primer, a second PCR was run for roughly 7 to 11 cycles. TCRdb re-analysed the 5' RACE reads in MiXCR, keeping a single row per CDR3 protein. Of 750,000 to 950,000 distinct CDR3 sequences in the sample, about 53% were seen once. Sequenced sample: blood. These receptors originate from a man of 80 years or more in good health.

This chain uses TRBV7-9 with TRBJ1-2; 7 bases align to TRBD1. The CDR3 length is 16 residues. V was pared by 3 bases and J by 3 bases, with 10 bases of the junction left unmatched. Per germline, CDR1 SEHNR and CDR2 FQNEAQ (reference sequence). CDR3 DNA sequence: TGTGCCAGCAGCTTTGTACAGGGGTCTCCCGACTATGGCTACACCTTC. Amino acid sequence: CASSFVQGSPDYGYTF. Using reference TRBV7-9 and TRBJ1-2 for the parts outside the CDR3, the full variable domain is DTGVSQNPRHKITKRGQNVTFRCDPISEHNRLYWYRQTLGQGPEFLTYFQNEAQLEKSRLLSDRFSAERPKGSFSTLEIQRTEQGDSAMYLCASSFVQGSPDYGYTFGSGTRLTVV.

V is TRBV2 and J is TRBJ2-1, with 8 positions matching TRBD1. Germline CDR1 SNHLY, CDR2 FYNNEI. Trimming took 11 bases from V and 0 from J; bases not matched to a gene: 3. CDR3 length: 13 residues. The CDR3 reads CAGDRGSYNEQFF. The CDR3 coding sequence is TGTGCCGGCGACAGGGGCTCCTACAATGAGCAGTTCTTC.

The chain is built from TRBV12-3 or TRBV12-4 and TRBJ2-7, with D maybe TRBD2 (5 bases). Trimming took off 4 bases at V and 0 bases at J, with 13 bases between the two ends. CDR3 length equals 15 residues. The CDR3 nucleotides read TGTGCCAGCAGTTCGCAAAGGACTGTCTCCTACGAGCAGTACTTC. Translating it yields CASSSQRTVSYEQYF.

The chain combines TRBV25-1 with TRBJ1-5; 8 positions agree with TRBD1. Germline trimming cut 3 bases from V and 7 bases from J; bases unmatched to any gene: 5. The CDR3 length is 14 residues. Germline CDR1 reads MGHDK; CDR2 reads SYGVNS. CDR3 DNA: TGTGCCAGCAGTGAGGGACAGGTTCGGCAGCCCCAGCATTTT. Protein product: CASSEGQVRQPQHF.

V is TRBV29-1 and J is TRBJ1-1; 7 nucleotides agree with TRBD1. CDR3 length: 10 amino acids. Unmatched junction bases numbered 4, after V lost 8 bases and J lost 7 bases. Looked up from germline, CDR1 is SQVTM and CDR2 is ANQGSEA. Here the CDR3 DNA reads TGCAGCAGGACAGGATTTGAAGCTTTCTTT. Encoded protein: CSRTGFEAFF.

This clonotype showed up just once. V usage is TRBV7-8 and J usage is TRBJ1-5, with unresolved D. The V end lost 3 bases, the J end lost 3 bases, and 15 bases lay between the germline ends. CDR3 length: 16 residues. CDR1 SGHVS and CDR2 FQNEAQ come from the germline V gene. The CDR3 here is CASSFYRGPPNQPQHF. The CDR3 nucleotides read TGTGCCAGCAGCTTCTATCGGGGTCCCCCCAATCAGCCCCAGCATTTT. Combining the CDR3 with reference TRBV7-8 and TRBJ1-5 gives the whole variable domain GAGVSQSPRYKVAKRGQDVALRCDPISGHVSLFWYQQALGQGPEFLTYFQNEAQLDKSGLPSDRFFAERPEGSVSTLKIQRTQQEDSAVYLCASSFYRGPPNQPQHFGDGTRLSIL.

As DNA, the CDR3 is TGTGCTAGTGGTTTGAAGGGTCCTGAAGCTTTCTTT. This translates into CASGLKGPEAFF. The genes are TRBV12-5 and TRBJ1-1; no clear D. The CDR3 spans 12 residues. CDR1 and CDR2 from the germline V gene are LGHNT and FRNRAP. V was pared by 2 bases and J by 6 bases, with 7 bases between.

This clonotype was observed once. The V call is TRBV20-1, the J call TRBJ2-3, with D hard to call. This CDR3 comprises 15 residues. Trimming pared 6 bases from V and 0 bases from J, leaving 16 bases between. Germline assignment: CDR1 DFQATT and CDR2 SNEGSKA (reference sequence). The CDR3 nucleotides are TGCAGTGCCGCGCCGGCGAGCCGGAGCACAGATACGCAGTATTTT. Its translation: CSAAPASRSTDTQYF.

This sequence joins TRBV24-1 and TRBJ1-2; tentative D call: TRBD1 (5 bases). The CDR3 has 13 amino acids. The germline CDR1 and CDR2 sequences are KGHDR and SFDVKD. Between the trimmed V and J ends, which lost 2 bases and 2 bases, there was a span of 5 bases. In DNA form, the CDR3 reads TGTGCCACCAGTGATTGGGACAACTATGGCTACACCTTC. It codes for CATSDWDNYGYTF.

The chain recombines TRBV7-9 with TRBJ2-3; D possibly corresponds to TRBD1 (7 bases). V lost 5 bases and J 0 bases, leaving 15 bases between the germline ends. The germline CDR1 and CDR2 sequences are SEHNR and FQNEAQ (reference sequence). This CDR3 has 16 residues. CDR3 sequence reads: CASSLRRDSSTDTQYF. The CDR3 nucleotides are TGTGCCAGCAGCCTAAGGAGGGACAGTAGCACAGATACGCAGTATTTT.

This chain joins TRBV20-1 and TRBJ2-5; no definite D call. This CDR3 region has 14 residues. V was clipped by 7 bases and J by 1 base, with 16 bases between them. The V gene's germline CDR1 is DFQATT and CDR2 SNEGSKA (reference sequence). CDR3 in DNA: TGCAGTGGATCAAGCCGGATCCGCCAAGAGACCCAGTACTTC. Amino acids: CSGSSRIRQETQYF.

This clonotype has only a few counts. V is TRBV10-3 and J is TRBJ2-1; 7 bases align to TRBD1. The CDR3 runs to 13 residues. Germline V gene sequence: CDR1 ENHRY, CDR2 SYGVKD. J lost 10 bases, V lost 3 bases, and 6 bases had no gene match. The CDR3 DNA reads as TGTGCCATCAGTGAAAGGGGGCAGGGGGAGCAGTTCTTC. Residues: CAISERGQGEQFF.

CDR3 in amino acids: CASTLLGLGLNTEAFF. CDR3 coding DNA: TGCGCCAGCACCCTACTTGGGCTGGGTTTGAACACTGAAGCTTTCTTT. This chain joins TRBV5-1 and TRBJ1-1; D unresolved. The V and J ends lost 6 bases and 0 bases respectively, with 18 bases between them. The CDR3 is 16 residues long. Germline V gene sequence: CDR1 SGHRS, CDR2 YFSETQ.

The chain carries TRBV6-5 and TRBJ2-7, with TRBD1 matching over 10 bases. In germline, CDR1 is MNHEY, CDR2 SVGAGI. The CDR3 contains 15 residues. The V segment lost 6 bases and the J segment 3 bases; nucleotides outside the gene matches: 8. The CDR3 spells CASSSRDRGNYEQYF. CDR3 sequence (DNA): TGTGCCAGCAGCTCCCGGGACAGGGGTAACTACGAGCAGTACTTC.

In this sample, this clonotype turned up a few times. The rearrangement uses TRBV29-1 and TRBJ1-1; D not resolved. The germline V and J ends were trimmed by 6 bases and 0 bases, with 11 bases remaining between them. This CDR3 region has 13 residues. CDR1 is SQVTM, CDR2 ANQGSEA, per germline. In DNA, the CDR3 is TGCAGCGTCGTCACCGGTTTGAACACTGAAGCTTTCTTT. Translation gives CSVVTGLNTEAFF.

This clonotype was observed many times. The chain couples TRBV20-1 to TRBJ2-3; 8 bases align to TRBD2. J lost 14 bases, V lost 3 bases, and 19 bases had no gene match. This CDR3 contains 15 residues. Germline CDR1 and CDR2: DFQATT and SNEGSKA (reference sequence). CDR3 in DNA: TGCAGTGCTAGCAGCACTAGCGGAATCCACAGATACGCGTATTTT. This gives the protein CSASSTSGIHRYAYF.

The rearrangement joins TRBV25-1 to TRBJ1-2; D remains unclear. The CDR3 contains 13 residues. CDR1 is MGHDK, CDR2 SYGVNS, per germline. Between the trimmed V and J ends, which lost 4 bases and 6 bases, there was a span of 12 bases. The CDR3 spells CASSVRASDGYTF. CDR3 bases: TGTGCCAGCAGTGTAAGGGCGTCCGATGGCTACACCTTC.

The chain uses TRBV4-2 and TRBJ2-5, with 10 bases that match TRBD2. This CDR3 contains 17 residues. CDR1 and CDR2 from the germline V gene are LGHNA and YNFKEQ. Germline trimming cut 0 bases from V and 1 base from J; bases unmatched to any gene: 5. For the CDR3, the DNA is TGTGCCAGCAGCCAAGATCCTAGCGGGAGTATCCAAGAGACCCAGTACTTC. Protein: CASSQDPSGSIQETQYF.

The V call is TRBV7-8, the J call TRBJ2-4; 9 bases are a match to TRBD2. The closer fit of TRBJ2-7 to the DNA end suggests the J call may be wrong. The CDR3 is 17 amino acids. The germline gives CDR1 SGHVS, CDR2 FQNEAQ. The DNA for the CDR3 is TGTGCCAGCAGTATCGGCCTGACTAGCGGCTCTACCTACGAGCAGTACTTC. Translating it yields CASSIGLTSGSTYEQYF.

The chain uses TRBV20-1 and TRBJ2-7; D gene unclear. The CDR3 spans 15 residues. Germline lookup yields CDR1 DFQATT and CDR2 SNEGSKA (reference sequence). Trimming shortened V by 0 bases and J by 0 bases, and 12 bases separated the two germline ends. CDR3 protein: CSARDPTRSSYEQYF. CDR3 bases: TGCAGTGCTAGAGACCCGACACGGAGCTCCTACGAGCAGTACTTC.